This section outlines one T cell receptor beta chain sequence together with its context. Antigen specificity is unknown. Trimming took 0 bases from V and 7 from J; bases not matched to a gene: 3. This CDR3 contains 15 residues. The germline V gene encodes CDR1 SGHRS and CDR2 YFSETQ. The data are from a study of cytomegalovirus exposure and HLA in healthy donors. Study overall: Around 200 million T cells yielded 90 million to 130 million unique TCR beta sequences, as an earlier analysis found.

Study outcomes and limitations: Some V segments could not be told apart, so they were left out, TRBV6-2 and TRBV6-3 among them.

Both 60 Vbeta primers and 13 Jbeta primers went into the PCR. TCRdb's table, derived via immunoSEQ multiplex PCR, lists solely in-frame clones and lacks some. Of roughly 140,000 clones listed, 82% are singletons. The source material was PBMCs. This sequence joins TRBV5-1 and TRBJ1-6, with 8 bases lining up with TRBD1. This TCR was recovered from a woman between 50 and 59 years old in good health and CMV-seropositive. This CDR3 is CASSLGTGNNSPLHF. CDR3 in DNA: TGCGCCAGCAGCTTGGGGACAGGGAACAATTCACCCCTCCACTTT.